Below are 18 T cell receptor beta chains sequenced from a single sample in a study of CD8 T cells in acute hepatitis C reinfection. Generated by immunoSEQ multiplex PCR, the TCRdb table keeps only in-frame clones and is missing some. This table has 30,000 to 45,000 clones, approximately 85% appearing once. The sample's time point: naive CD8 control sorted from an acute-time-point sample. The sequencing sample was made of naive CD8+ T cells from PBMCs. The receptors come from a woman in her late teens or twenties who spontaneously cleared hepatitis C infection.

This clone occurred once. The J gene is TRBJ2-3, the V gene TRBV5-1; 15 bases align to TRBD2. The J segment lost 5 bases and the V segment lost 0 bases, leaving 16 bases of the junction unmatched. The CDR3 has 21 amino acids. Germline V lookup: CDR1 SGHRS, CDR2 YFSETQ. The CDR3 loop reads CASSLAVWGLAGGGGGDTQYF. CDR3 nucleotide sequence: TGCGCCAGCAGCTTGGCCGTGTGGGGACTAGCGGGAGGAGGTGGTGGAGATACGCAGTATTTT.

This sequence joins TRBV4-2 and TRBJ2-3; D remains unclear. The germline V gene encodes CDR1 LGHNA and CDR2 YNFKEQ. The V gene lost 7 bases and the J gene lost 3 bases, with 8 bases spanning the gap. CDR3 length: 12 amino acids. The CDR3 nucleotides read TGTGCCAGCACCGAGAATACAGATACGCAGTATTTT. Its translation is CASTENTDTQYF.

The chain combines TRBV5-4 with TRBJ2-5; TRBD2 aligns across 9 bases. CDR3 length: 15 amino acids. After removal of 2 bases from V and 5 bases from J, the junction contained 7 bases not matched to a gene. Germline V gene lookup returns CDR1 SGHNT and CDR2 YYREEE (reference sequence). CDR3 loop: CASSLRREGWETQYF. The CDR3 DNA follows: TGTGCCAGCAGCTTACGGCGGGAGGGCTGGGAGACCCAGTACTTC.

The chain uses TRBV7-7 and TRBJ2-1; 14 bases fit TRBD2. Germline trimming cut 5 bases from V and 0 bases from J; bases unmatched to any gene: 6. Germline V CDR1 and CDR2: SSHAT, FNYEAQ (reference sequence). The CDR3 spans 18 residues. The CDR3 protein is CASSRLAGGPSSYNEQFF. In DNA, the CDR3 is TGTGCCAGCAGCCGACTAGCGGGAGGGCCGAGCTCCTACAATGAGCAGTTCTTC.

The V and J genes are TRBV12-5 and TRBJ1-2; no clear D gene. The V and J ends lost 5 bases and 6 bases respectively, with 7 bases between them. CDR1 and CDR2 from the germline V gene are LGHNT and FRNRAP. The CDR3 totals 11 residues. In nucleotides, the CDR3 is TGTGCTAGTGGTCTAACGGATGGCTACACCTTC. Translating gives CASGLTDGYTF.

This clone was detected a few times. The chain carries TRBV30 and TRBJ2-7; perhaps TRBD1 as D (6 bases). The CDR3 extends over 13 amino acids. V lost 4 bases and J lost 1, with 11 bases in between. Germline CDR1 GTSNPN, CDR2 SVGIG (reference sequence). CDR3 loop: CAWTGDWSYEQYF. Here the CDR3 DNA reads TGTGCCTGGACAGGGGATTGGTCCTACGAGCAGTACTTC.

This clone appeared a single time. The J gene is TRBJ2-7, the V gene TRBV29-1, with 12 bases that match TRBD2. Germline-derived CDR1 and CDR2 are SQVTM and ANQGSEA. This CDR3 has 15 amino acids. With 7 bases clipped from V and 1 base from J, the junction kept 8 bases outside the gene matches. In DNA, the CDR3 is TGCAGCGCCAGACTAGCGGGGGACTATTCCTACGAGCAGTACTTC. Translating gives CSARLAGDYSYEQYF.

The chain is built from TRBV5-1 and TRBJ1-2, with D unresolved. Germline assignment: CDR1 SGHRS and CDR2 YFSETQ. CDR3 length equals 13 residues. V gave up 0 bases and J gave up 5 bases, with 8 bases separating them. The CDR3 DNA sequence: TGCGCCAGCAGCTTGGGCAGCCTATATGGCTACACCTTC. Protein: CASSLGSLYGYTF.

This clone turned up a few times. The genes are TRBV4-2 and TRBJ1-1; D gene unclear. Germline loops: CDR1 LGHNA, CDR2 YNFKEQ. CDR3 length: 14 amino acids. Between the trimmed V and J ends, which lost 4 bases and 1 base, there was a span of 10 bases. The CDR3 DNA is TGTGCCAGCAGCCTCCCGTCTCAGAACACTGAAGCTTTCTTT. Translation: CASSLPSQNTEAFF.

The J gene is TRBJ2-5, the V gene TRBV7-9; D is unresolved. The CDR3 is 15 amino acids. Trimming took off 2 bases at V and 0 bases at J, with 10 bases between the two ends. Germline-derived CDR1 and CDR2 are SEHNR and FQNEAQ (reference sequence). CDR3 sequence: CASSLPLVYQETQYF. CDR3 nucleotides: TGTGCCAGCAGCTTACCACTGGTCTACCAAGAGACCCAGTACTTC.

J is TRBJ2-1 and V is TRBV6-1; weak D call: TRBD2 (6 bases). This CDR3 region has 12 residues. Deletions cut 3 bases from V and 8 bases from J, with 8 bases between. Germline CDR1 reads MNHNS; CDR2 reads SASEGT. The CDR3 protein is CASSDSGDEQFF. CDR3 sequence (DNA): TGTGCCAGCAGTGACTCGGGGGATGAGCAGTTCTTC.

The J gene is TRBJ2-1, the V gene TRBV6-5; D may correspond to TRBD1 or TRBD2 (5 bases each). Germline assignment: CDR1 MNHEY and CDR2 SVGAGI. The CDR3 contains 15 residues. V shed 3 bases and J shed 2 bases, with 11 bases lying between them. The CDR3 DNA follows: TGTGCCAGCAGTTATGGGGGAGTGACCTACAATGAGCAGTTCTTC. Encoded protein: CASSYGGVTYNEQFF.

The rearrangement uses TRBV27 and TRBJ2-7; D gene unclear. Germline V CDR1 and CDR2: MNHEY, SMNVEV (reference sequence). The V gene lost 3 bases and the J gene lost 7 bases, with 22 bases spanning the gap. The CDR3 is made up of 16 amino acids. CDR3 bases: TGTGCCAGCAGTTTCAGCTTGGACGGTCCCGTGTGGGAGCAGTACTTC. This sequence encodes CASSFSLDGPVWEQYF.

The chain links TRBV5-6 to TRBJ1-1; weak D call: TRBD1 (6 bases). Germline assignment: CDR1 SGHDT and CDR2 YYEEEE. This CDR3 is built from 19 residues. Between the trimmed V and J ends, which lost 2 bases and 5 bases, there was a span of 28 bases. CDR3 DNA: TGTGCCAGCAGCTTAGTTTATGAGAGGGGTTATCAGGGGAAGACTGAAGCTTTCTTT. Encoded protein: CASSLVYERGYQGKTEAFF. The whole variable domain, filled in from reference TRBV5-6 and TRBJ1-1, reads DAGVTQSPTHLIKTRGQQVTLRCSPKSGHDTVSWYQQALGQGPQFIFQYYEEEERQRGNFPDRFSGHQFPNYSSELNVNALLLGDSALYLCASSLVYERGYQGKTEAFFGQGTRLTVV.

The V and J genes are TRBV10-3 and TRBJ2-1; 9 bases map to TRBD2. Germline values: CDR1 ENHRY, CDR2 SYGVKD. V trimming: 10 bases; J trimming: 7 bases; junction bases outside the gene matches: 11. The CDR3 runs to 14 residues. The CDR3: CATPGSGSCNEQFF. DNA of the CDR3: TGTGCCACCCCGGGTAGCGGGAGTTGTAATGAGCAGTTCTTC.

The gene calls are TRBV7-6 and TRBJ2-2; D might be TRBD2 (7 bases). The CDR3 contains 16 residues. Deletions cut 5 bases from V and 1 base from J, with 14 bases between. Germline loops: CDR1 SGHVS, CDR2 FNYEAQ. Here the CDR3 DNA reads TGTGCCAGCAGCCCCGGGGAGGGGGTGAACACCGGGGAGCTGTTTTTT. Encoded protein: CASSPGEGVNTGELFF.

This clone was found a few times. The chain is built from TRBV11-2 and TRBJ2-7; 12 positions agree with TRBD2. This CDR3 is built from 15 residues. The trim removed 1 base at V and 4 bases at J, leaving 2 bases unmatched. CDR1 SGHAT and CDR2 FQNNGV come from the germline V gene. CDR3: CASSLGLAGAYEQYF. In nucleotides, the CDR3 is TGTGCCAGCAGCTTAGGACTAGCGGGAGCTTACGAGCAGTACTTC.

This clone has a handful of counts. V and J are TRBV4-1 and TRBJ1-2, with a possible D match to TRBD1 (5 bases). Trimming removed 2 bases at V and 8 bases at J, with 15 bases between. From germline, CDR1 is MGHRA and CDR2 YSYEKL. This CDR3 comprises 14 residues. In DNA form, the CDR3 reads TGCGCCAGCAGCCAATGGGGGGAGGCAGAAGGCTACACCTTC. This translates into CASSQWGEAEGYTF.